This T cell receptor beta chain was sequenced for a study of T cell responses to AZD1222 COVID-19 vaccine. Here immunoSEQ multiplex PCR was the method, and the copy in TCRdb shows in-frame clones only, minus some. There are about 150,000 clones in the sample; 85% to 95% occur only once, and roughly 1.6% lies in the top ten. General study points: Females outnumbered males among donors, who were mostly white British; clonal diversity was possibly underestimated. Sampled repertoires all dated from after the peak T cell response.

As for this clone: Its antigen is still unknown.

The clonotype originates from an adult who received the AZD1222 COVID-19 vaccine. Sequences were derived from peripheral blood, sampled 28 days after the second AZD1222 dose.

The CDR3 protein is CASSIHPQGDEQYF. The CDR3 DNA follows: TGTGCCAGTAGTATTCACCCCCAGGGGGACGAGCAGTACTTC. The rearrangement joins TRBV19 to TRBJ2-7; 7 nucleotides match TRBD1. J lost 5 bases, V lost 3 bases, and 7 bases had no gene match. CDR1 LNHDA and CDR2 SQIVND come from the germline V gene (reference sequence). This CDR3 region has 14 residues.